This T cell receptor beta chain appears in the sequencing data of a study of shared clonotypes between healthy human individuals. Study overall: Each donor had three CD4 naive, three CD4 memory, two CD8 naive and one CD8 memory plate. Study-level points and caveats: Larger estimated richness was generally seen in naive subsets than in memory subsets.

About this clone itself: Its antigen is unknown.

The ends lost 2 bases at V and 2 bases at J; junction bases unmatched: 5. CDR3 length: 15 amino acids. Germline loops: CDR1 GTSNPN, CDR2 SVGIG (reference sequence). Data came from immunoSEQ multiplex PCR; TCRdb stores just in-frame clones and leaves some out. The sample lists around 990,000 clones, approximately 77% occurring once. This receptor was identified in a young man in good health. Some clones in this sample may be carry-over from other donors' samples. Sequenced sample: memory CD4+ T cells from PBMCs. Subset in this sample: CD45RA-negative fraction. The rearrangement uses TRBV30 and TRBJ1-5, with TRBD1 matching over 8 bases. The CDR3 bases are TGTGCCTGGAGTCCAGGGGGCGCTGGCAATCAGCCCCAGCATTTT. Residues: CAWSPGGAGNQPQHF.